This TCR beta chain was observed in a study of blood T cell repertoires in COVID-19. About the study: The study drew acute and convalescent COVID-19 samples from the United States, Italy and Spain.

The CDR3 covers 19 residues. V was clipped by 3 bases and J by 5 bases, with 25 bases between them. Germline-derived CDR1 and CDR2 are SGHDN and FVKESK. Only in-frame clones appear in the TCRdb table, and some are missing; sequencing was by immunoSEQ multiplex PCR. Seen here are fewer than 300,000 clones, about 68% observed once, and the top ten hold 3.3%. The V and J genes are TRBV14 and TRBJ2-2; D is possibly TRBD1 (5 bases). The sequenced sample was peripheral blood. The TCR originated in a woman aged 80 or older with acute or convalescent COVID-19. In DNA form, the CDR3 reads TGTGCCAGCAGCCATGGAGTGGACACTGTGAGGTCGAGAACCGGGGAGCTGTTTTTT. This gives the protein CASSHGVDTVRSRTGELFF.